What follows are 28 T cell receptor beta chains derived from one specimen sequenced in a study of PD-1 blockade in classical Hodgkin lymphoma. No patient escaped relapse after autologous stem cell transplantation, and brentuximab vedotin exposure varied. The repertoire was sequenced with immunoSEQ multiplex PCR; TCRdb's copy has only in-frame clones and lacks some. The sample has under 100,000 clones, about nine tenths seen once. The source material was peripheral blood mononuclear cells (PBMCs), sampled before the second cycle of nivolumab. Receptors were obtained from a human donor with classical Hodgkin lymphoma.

This chain's CDR3 is CASSQVGGGTVTDTQYF. The CDR3 coding sequence is TGTGCCAGCAGCCAAGTAGGAGGGGGCACCGTCACAGATACGCAGTATTTT. This chain connects TRBV4-2 to TRBJ2-3, with a possible D match to TRBD1 (7 bases). Germline V gene lookup returns CDR1 LGHNA and CDR2 YNFKEQ. This CDR3 region has 17 residues. V gave up 1 base and J gave up 2 bases, with 16 bases separating them.

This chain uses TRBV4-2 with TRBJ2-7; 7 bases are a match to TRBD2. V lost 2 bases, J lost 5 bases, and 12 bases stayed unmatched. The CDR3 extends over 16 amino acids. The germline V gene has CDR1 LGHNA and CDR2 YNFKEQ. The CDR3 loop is CASSQRPPAGRNEQYF. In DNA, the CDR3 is TGTGCCAGCAGCCAACGACCTCCAGCGGGACGGAACGAGCAGTACTTC.

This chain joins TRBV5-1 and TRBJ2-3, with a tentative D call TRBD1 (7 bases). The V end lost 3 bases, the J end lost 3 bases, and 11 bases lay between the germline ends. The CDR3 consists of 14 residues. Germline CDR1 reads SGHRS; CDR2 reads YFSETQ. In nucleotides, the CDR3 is TGCGCCAGCAGCTCAGGGGGAGGAACAGATACGCAGTATTTT. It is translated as CASSSGGGTDTQYF.

The CDR3 is CASRVGTGQVSYEQYF. The CDR3, as DNA: TGTGCAAGTCGCGTGGGGACAGGGCAAGTCTCCTACGAGCAGTACTTC. The chain links TRBV12-2 to TRBJ2-7; the DNA was not compared with TRBD1, the D call given in the table. TRBV12-2 is labeled a pseudogene. This CDR3 is 16 amino acids long.

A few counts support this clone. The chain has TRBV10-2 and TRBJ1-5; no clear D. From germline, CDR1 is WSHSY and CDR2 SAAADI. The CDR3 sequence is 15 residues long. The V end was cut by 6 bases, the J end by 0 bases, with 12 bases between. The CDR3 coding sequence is TGCGCCAGCAGCCAGAATATCCTTAGCAATCAGCCCCAGCATTTT. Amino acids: CASSQNILSNQPQHF.

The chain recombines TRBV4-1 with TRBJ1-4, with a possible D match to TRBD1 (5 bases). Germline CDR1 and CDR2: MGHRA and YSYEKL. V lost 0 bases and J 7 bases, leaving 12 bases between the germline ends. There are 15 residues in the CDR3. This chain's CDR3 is CASSQEAGSFEKLFF. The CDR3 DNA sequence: TGCGCCAGCAGCCAAGAGGCAGGGAGTTTTGAAAAACTGTTTTTT.

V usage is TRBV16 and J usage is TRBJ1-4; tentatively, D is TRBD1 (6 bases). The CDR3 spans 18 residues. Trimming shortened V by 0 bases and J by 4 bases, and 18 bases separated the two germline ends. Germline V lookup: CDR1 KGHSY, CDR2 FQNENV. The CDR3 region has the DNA TGTGCCAGCAGCCAATCTGGGGGCGCCTCTTTCCTTAATGAAAAACTGTTTTTT. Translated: CASSQSGGASFLNEKLFF.

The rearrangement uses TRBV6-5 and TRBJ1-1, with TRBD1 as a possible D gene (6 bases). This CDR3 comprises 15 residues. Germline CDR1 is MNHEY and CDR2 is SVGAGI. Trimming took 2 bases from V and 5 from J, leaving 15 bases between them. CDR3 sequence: CASSYVLQGGTEAFF. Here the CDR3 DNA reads TGTGCCAGCAGTTACGTGTTACAGGGAGGGACTGAAGCTTTCTTT.

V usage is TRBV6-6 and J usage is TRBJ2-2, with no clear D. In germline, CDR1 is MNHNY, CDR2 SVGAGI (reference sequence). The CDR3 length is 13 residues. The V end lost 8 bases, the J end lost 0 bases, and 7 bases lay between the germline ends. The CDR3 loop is CASGGANTGELFF. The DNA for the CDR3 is TGTGCCAGCGGCGGTGCGAACACCGGGGAGCTGTTTTTT.

The CDR3 DNA is TGTGCCTGGAAGAGTGGGAGTTCCCAGGATACGCAGTATTTT. It translates to CAWKSGSSQDTQYF. The rearrangement links TRBV30 to TRBJ2-3; D perhaps matches TRBD2 (5 bases). Germline V gives CDR1 GTSNPN, CDR2 SVGIG (reference sequence). V was cut by 4 bases and J by 6 bases, with 17 bases left in between. The CDR3 covers 14 residues.

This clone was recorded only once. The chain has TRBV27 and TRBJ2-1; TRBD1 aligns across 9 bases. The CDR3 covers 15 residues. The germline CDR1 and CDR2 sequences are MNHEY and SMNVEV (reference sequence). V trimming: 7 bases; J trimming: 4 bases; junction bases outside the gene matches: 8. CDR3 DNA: TGTGCCAGCACCCTAGGGGGGACAGGGTACAATGAGCAGTTCTTC. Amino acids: CASTLGGTGYNEQFF.

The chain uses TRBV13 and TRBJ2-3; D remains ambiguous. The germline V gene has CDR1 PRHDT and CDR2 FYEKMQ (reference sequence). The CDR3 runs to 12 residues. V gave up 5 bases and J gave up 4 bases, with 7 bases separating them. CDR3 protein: CASSPGSDTQYF. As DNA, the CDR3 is TGTGCCAGCAGCCCTGGGTCAGATACGCAGTATTTT.

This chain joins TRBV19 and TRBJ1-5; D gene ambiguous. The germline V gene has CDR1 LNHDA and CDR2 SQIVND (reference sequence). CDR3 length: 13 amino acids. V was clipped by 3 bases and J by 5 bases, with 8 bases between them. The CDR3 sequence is CASSIYTDQPQHF. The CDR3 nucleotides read TGTGCCAGTAGTATTTACACTGATCAGCCCCAGCATTTT.

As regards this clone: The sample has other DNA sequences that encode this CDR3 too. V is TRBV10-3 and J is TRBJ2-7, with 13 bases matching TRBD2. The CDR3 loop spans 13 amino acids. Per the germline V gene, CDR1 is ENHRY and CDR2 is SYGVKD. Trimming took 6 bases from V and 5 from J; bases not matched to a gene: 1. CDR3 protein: CAISGLAGDEQYF. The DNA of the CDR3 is TGTGCCATCAGCGGACTAGCGGGAGACGAGCAGTACTTC.

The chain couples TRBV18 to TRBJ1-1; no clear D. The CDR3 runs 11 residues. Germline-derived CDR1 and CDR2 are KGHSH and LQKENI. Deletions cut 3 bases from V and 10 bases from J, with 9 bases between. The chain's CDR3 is CASSPLPAAFF. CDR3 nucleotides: TGTGCCAGCTCACCCTTACCAGCAGCTTTCTTT. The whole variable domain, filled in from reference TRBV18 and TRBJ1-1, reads NAGVMQNPRHLVRRRGQEARLRCSPMKGHSHVYWYRQLPEEGLKFMVYLQKENIIDESGMPKERFSAEFPKEGPSILRIQQVVRGDSAAYFCASSPLPAAFFGQGTRLTVV.

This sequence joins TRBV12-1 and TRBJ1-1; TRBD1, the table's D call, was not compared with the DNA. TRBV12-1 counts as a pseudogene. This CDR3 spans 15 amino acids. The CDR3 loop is CASALRRGEMSSAFF. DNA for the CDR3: TGTGCCAGCGCCCTCCGTAGGGGCGAGATGAGTTCGGCTTTCTTT.

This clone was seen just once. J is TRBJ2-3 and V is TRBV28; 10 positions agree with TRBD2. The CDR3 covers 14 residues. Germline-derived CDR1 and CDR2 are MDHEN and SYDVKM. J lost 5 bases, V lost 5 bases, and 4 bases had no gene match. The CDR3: CASSRTSGRDTQYF. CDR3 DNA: TGTGCCAGCAGTAGGACTAGCGGAAGAGATACGCAGTATTTT.

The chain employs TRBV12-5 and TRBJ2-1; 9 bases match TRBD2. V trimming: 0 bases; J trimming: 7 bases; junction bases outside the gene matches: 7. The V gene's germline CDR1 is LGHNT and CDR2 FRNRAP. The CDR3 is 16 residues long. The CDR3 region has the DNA TGTGCTAGTGGTTTGGTACTCCTAGCGGGAATAAATGAGCAGTTCTTC. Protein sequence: CASGLVLLAGINEQFF.

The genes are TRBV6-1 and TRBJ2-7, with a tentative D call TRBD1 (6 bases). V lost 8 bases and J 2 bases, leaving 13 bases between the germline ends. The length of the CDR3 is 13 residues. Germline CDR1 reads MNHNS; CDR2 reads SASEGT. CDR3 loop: CASSTGMAYEQYF. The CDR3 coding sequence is TGTGCCAGCTCCACAGGGATGGCCTACGAGCAGTACTTC.

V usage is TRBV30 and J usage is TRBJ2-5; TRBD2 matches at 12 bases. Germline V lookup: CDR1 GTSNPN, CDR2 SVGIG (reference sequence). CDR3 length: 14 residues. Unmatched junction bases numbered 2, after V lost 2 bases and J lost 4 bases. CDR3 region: CAWSRGLAGETQYF. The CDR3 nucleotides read TGTGCCTGGAGTAGGGGACTAGCGGGAGAGACCCAGTACTTC.

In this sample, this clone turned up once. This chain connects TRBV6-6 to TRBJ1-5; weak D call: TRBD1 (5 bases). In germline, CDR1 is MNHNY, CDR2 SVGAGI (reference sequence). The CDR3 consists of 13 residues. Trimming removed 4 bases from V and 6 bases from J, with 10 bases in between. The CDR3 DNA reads TGTGCCAGCAGTTTTGGGGGGGTTCAGCCCCAGCATTTT. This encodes CASSFGGVQPQHF.

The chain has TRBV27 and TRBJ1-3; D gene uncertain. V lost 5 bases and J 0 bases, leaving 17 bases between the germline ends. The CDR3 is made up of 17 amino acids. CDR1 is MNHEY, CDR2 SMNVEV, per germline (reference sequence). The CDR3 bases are TGTGCCAGCAGTAAGGCCGGAGCGGCCTCCTCTGGAAACACCATATATTTT. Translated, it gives CASSKAGAASSGNTIYF.

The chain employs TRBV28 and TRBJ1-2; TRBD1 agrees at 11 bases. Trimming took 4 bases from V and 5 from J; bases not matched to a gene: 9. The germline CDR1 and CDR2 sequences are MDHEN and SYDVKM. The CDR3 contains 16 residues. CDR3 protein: CASSSPRTGGVYGYTF. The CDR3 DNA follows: TGTGCCAGCAGTTCCCCCAGGACAGGGGGCGTTTATGGCTACACCTTC.

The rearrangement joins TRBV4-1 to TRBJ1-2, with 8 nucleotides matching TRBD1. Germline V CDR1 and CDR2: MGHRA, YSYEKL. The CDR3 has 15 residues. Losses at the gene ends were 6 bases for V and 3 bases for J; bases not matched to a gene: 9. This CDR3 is CASRLATGGDYGYTF. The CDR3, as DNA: TGCGCCAGCAGGCTGGCAACAGGGGGGGACTATGGCTACACCTTC.

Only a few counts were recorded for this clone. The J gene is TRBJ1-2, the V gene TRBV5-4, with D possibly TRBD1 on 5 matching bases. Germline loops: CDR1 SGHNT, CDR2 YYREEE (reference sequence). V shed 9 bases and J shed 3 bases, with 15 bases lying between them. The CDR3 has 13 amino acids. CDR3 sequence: CATAAGFDYGYTF. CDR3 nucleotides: TGTGCCACCGCGGCAGGGTTCGACTATGGCTACACCTTC.

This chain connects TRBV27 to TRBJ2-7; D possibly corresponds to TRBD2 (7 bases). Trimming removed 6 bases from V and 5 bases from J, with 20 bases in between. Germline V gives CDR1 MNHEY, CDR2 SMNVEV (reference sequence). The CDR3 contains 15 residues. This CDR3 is CASRGGQGLFHEQYF. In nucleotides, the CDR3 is TGTGCCAGCAGGGGGGGGCAGGGGCTTTTCCACGAGCAGTACTTC.

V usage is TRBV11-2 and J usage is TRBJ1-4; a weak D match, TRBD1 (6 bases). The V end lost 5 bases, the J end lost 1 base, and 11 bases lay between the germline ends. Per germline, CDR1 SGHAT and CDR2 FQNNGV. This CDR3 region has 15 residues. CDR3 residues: CASSLDRITNEKLFF. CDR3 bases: TGTGCCAGCAGCCTTGACAGGATAACTAATGAAAAACTGTTTTTT.

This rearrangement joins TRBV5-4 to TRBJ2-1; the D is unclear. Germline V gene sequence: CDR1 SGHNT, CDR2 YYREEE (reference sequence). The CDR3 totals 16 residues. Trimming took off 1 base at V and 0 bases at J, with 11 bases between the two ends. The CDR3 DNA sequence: TGTGCCAGCAGCTTGTATGGTTGGAGCTCCTACAATGAGCAGTTCTTC. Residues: CASSLYGWSSYNEQFF.